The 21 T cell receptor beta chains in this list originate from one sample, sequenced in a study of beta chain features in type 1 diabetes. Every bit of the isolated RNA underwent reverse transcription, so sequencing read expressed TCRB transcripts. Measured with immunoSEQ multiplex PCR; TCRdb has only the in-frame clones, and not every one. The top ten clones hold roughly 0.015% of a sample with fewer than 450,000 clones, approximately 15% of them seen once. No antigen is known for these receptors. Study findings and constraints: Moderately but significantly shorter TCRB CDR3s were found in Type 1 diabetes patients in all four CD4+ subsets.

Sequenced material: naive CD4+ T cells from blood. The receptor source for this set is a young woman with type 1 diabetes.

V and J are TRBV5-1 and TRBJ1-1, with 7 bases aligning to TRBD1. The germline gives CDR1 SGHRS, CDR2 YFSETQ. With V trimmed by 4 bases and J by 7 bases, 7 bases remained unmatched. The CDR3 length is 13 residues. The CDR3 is CASSTEGQREAFF. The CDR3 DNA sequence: TGCGCCAGCAGCACTGAGGGACAGCGTGAAGCTTTCTTT.

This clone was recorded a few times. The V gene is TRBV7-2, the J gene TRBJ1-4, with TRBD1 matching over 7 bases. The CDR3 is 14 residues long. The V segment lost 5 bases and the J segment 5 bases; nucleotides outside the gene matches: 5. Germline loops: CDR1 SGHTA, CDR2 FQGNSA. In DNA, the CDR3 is TGTGCCAGCAGCCCCCAGACAGGGAATGAAAAACTGTTTTTT. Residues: CASSPQTGNEKLFF.

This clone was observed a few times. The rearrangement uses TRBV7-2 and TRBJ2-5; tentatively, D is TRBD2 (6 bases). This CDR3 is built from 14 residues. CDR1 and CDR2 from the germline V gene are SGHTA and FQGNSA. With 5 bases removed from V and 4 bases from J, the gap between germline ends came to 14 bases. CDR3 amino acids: CASSLGGRGETQYF. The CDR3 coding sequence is TGTGCCAGCAGCCTCGGGGGTCGAGGAGAGACCCAGTACTTC.

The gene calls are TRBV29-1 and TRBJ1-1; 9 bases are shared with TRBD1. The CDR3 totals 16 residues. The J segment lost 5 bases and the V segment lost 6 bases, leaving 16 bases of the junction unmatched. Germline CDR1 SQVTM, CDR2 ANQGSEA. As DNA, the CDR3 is TGCAGCGTCCAAACCCACCTAGGACAGGGGAGGACTGAAGCTTTCTTT. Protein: CSVQTHLGQGRTEAFF.

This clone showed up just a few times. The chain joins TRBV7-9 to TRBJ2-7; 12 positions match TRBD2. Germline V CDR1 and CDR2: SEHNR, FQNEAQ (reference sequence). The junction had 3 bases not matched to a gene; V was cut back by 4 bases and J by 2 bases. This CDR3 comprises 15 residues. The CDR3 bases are TGTGCCAGCAGCTCGGGACTAGCGGGCCCCTACGAGCAGTACTTC. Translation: CASSSGLAGPYEQYF. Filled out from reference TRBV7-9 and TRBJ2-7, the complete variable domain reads DTGVSQNPRHKITKRGQNVTFRCDPISEHNRLYWYRQTLGQGPEFLTYFQNEAQLEKSRLLSDRFSAERPKGSFSTLEIQRTEQGDSAMYLCASSSGLAGPYEQYFGPGTRLTVT.

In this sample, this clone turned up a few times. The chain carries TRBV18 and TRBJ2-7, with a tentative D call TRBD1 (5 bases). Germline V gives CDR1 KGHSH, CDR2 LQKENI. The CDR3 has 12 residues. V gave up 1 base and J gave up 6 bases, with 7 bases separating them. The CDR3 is CASSPQGREQYV. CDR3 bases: TGTGCCAGCTCACCACAGGGGCGCGAGCAGTACGTC.

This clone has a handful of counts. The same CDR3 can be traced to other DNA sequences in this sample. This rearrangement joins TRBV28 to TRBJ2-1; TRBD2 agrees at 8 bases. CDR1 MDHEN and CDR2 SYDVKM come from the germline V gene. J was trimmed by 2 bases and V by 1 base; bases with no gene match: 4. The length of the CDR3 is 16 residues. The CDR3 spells CASSLSTSGTYNEQFF. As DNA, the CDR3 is TGTGCCAGCAGTTTATCAACTAGCGGCACCTACAATGAGCAGTTCTTC.

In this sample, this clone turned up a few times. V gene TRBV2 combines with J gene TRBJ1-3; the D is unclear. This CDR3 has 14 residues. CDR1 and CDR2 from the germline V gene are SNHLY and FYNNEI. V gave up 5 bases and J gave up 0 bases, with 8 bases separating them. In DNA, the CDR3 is TGTGCCAGCAGTCCGAGGGCCTCTGGAAACACCATATATTTT. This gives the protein CASSPRASGNTIYF.

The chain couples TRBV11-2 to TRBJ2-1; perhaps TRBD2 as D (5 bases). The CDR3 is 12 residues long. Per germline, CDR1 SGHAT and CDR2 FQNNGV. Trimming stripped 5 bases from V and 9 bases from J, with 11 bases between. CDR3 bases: TGTGCCAGCAGCAGAGGGTGGCGTGAGCAGTTCTTC. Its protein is CASSRGWREQFF.

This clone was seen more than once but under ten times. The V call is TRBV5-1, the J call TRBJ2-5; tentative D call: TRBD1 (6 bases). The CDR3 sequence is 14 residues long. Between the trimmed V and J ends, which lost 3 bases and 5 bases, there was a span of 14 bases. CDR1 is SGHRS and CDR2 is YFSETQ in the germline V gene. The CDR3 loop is CASSWDKGHETQYF. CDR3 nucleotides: TGCGCCAGCAGCTGGGACAAGGGCCATGAGACCCAGTACTTC.

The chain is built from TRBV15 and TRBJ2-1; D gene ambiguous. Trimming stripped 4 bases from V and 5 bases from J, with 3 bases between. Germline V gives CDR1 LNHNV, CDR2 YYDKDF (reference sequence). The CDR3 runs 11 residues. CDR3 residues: CATSINNEQFF. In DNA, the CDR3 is TGTGCCACCAGCATAAACAATGAGCAGTTCTTC. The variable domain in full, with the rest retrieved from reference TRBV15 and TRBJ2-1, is DAMVIQNPRYQVTQFGKPVTLSCSQTLNHNVMYWYQQKSSQAPKLLFHYYDKDFNNEADTPDNFQSRRPNTSFCFLDIRSPGLGDTAMYLCATSINNEQFFGPGTRLTVL.

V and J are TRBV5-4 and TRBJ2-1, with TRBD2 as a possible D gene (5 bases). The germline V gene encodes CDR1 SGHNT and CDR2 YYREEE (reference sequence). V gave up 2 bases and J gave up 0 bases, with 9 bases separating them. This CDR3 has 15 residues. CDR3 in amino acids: CASSLSEASYNEQFF. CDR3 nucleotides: TGTGCCAGCAGCTTATCGGAGGCCTCCTACAATGAGCAGTTCTTC.

The CDR3 here is CAISLSTGLNTEAFF. In nucleotides, the CDR3 is TGTGCCATCAGCCTCTCGACAGGACTGAACACTGAAGCTTTCTTT. The rearrangement links TRBV10-3 to TRBJ1-1, with TRBD1 as a possible D gene (6 bases). The V and J ends lost 6 bases and 0 bases respectively, with 14 bases between them. CDR3 length: 15 amino acids. Germline V CDR1 and CDR2: ENHRY, SYGVKD.

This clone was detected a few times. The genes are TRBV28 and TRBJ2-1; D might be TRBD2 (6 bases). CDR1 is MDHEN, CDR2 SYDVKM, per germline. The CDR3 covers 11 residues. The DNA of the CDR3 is TGTGCAGCAGGGCGGGGCAATGAGCAGTTCTTC. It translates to CAAGRGNEQFF.

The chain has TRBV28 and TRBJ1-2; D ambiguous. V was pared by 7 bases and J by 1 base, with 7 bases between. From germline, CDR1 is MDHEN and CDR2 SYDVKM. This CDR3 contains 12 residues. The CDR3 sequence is CASTTFNYGYTF. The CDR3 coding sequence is TGTGCCAGCACCACATTTAACTATGGCTACACCTTC.

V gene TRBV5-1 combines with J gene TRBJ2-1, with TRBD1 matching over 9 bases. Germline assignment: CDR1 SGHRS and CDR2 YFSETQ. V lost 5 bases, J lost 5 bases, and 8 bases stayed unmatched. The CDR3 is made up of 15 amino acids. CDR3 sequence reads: CASSPRGQGDNEQFF. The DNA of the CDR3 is TGCGCCAGCAGTCCGCGGGGACAGGGAGACAATGAGCAGTTCTTC.

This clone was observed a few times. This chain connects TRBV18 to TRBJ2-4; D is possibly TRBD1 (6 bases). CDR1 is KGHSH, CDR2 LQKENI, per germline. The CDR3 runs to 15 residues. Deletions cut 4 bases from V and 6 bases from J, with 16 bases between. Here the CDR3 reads CASSLVWIRGNIQYF. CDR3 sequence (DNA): TGTGCCAGCTCACTAGTATGGATCAGGGGAAACATTCAGTACTTC. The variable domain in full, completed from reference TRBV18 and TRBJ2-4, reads NAGVMQNPRHLVRRRGQEARLRCSPMKGHSHVYWYRQLPEEGLKFMVYLQKENIIDESGMPKERFSAEFPKEGPSILRIQQVVRGDSAAYFCASSLVWIRGNIQYFGAGTRLSVL.

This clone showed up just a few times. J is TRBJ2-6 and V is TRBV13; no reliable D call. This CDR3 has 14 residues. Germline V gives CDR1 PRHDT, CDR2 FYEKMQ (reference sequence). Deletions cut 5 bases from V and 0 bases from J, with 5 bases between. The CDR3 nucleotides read TGTGCCAGCAGCCCGCGCTCTGGGGCCAACGTCCTGACTTTC. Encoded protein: CASSPRSGANVLTF. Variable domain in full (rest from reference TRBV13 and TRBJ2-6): AAGVIQSPRHLIKEKRETATLKCYPIPRHDTVYWYQQGPGQDPQFLISFYEKMQSDKGSIPDRFSAQQFSDYHSELNMSSLELGDSALYFCASSPRSGANVLTFGAGSRLTVL.

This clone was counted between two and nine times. CDR3 coding DNA: TGTGCCAGCAGTCCAGGGGGCGGCGGGAGCTCCTACAATGAGCAGTTCTTC. Translation: CASSPGGGGSSYNEQFF. The rearrangement uses TRBV9 and TRBJ2-1; TRBD1 might be the D (8 bases). CDR1 and CDR2 from the germline V gene are SGDLS and YYNGEE. V lost 5 bases and J 0 bases, leaving 18 bases between the germline ends. This CDR3 is 17 amino acids long.

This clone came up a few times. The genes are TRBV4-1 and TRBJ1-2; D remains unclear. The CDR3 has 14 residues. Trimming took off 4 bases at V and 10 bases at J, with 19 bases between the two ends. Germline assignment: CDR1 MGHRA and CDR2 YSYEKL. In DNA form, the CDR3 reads TGCGCCAGCAGCCGTTCAGGCTTCGCTATCGACTACACCTTC. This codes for CASSRSGFAIDYTF.

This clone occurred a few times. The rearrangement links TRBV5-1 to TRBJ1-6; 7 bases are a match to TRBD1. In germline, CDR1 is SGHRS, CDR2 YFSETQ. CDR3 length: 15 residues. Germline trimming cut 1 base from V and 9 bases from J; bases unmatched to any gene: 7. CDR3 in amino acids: CASSLSGQLFSPLHF. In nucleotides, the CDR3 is TGCGCCAGCAGCTTGTCGGGACAGCTGTTTTCACCCCTCCACTTT.